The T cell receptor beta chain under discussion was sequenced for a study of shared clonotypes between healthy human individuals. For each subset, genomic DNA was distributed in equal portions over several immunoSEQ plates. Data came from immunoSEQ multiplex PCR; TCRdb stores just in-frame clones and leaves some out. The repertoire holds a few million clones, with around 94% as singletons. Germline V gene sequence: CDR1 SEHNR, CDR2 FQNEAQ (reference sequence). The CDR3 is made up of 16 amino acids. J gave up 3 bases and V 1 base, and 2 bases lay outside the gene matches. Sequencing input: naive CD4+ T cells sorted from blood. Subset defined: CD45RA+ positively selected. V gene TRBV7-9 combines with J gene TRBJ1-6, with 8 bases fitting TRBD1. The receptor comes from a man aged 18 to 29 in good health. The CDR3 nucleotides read TGTGCCAGCAGCTTAGAGACAGGGGTCTATAATTCACCCCTCCACTTT. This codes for CASSLETGVYNSPLHF.